This T cell receptor (beta chain) was identified during a study of shared clonotypes between healthy human individuals. Study observations and caveats: Four donors shared 5% to 5.5% of their naive CD4 clonotypes. Compared with clonotypes that all four donors shared, non-shared clonotypes had lower generation probabilities.

CD45RO-negative CD8 cells positively selected for CCR7 made up the naive population, which excluded terminally differentiated effector memory CD45RA+ cells. Per germline, CDR1 SEHNR and CDR2 FQNEAQ (reference sequence). V was cut by 4 bases and J by 0 bases, with 15 bases left in between. CDR3 length: 16 residues. Produced via immunoSEQ multiplex PCR; TCRdb's table is partial and in-frame only. The data contain about 2 million clones, just under 95% of them seen just once; the ten biggest clones take up 1% to 1.5%. In this sample, this clone turned up a few times. Its antigen is still unknown. The sequence derives from a man between 18 and 35 years old in good health. Sequenced material: naive CD8+ T cells sorted from blood. V gene TRBV7-9 combines with J gene TRBJ1-1; possibly TRBD1 for D (6 bases). CDR3 DNA sequence: TGTGCCAGCAGCTATGGAACCGGGACAATGAACACTGAAGCTTTCTTT. Translated: CASSYGTGTMNTEAFF. Drawing the rest from reference TRBV7-9 and TRBJ1-1, the complete variable domain is DTGVSQNPRHKITKRGQNVTFRCDPISEHNRLYWYRQTLGQGPEFLTYFQNEAQLEKSRLLSDRFSAERPKGSFSTLEIQRTEQGDSAMYLCASSYGTGTMNTEAFFGQGTRLTVV.